What follows are 10 T cell receptor beta chains derived from one specimen sequenced in a study of shared clonotypes between healthy human individuals. TCRdb's copy holds only in-frame clones and misses some; the assay was immunoSEQ multiplex PCR. The repertoire holds about 1.1 million clones, with about four fifths as singletons. Sequences were obtained from memory CD4+ T cells from PBMCs. The subset is: CD45RA-negative fraction. All receptors derive from a young man in good health. Some clones in this sample may be carry-over from other donors' samples.

This chain connects TRBV5-4 to TRBJ2-3, with 7 positions matching TRBD1. Losses at the gene ends were 2 bases for V and 7 bases for J; bases not matched to a gene: 4. Germline V gives CDR1 SGHNT, CDR2 YYREEE (reference sequence). The CDR3 runs to 13 residues. In DNA, the CDR3 is TGTGCCAGCAGCTTAAAACAGGGGAATACGCAGTATTTT. The encoded protein is CASSLKQGNTQYF.

The chain combines TRBV7-8 with TRBJ2-7, with 10 bases fitting TRBD2. The CDR3 extends over 15 amino acids. The germline V gene has CDR1 SGHVS and CDR2 FQNEAQ. The J segment lost 0 bases and the V segment lost 5 bases, leaving 4 bases of the junction unmatched. This CDR3 is CASSKLAGLSYEQYF. CDR3 bases: TGTGCCAGCAGCAAACTAGCGGGACTCTCCTACGAGCAGTACTTC.

In its sample, this clone was seen a few times. The V gene is TRBV28, the J gene TRBJ1-1; D remains ambiguous. With 3 bases removed from V and 5 bases from J, the gap between germline ends came to 13 bases. CDR3 size: 14 residues. CDR1 and CDR2 from the germline V gene are MDHEN and SYDVKM. CDR3 region: CASSFDGRVTEAFF. The CDR3 DNA follows: TGTGCCAGCAGTTTCGACGGGCGGGTTACTGAAGCTTTCTTT.

The rearrangement links TRBV7-3 to TRBJ2-2, with 8 bases aligning to TRBD2. The CDR3 runs 17 residues. CDR1 is SGHTA and CDR2 is FQGTGA in the germline V gene. V was clipped by 5 bases and J by 0 bases; unmatched bases: 8. The CDR3 DNA follows: TGTGCCAGCAGCCCAGGGGTAGCGGGAACGAACACCGGGGAGCTGTTTTTT. It is translated as CASSPGVAGTNTGELFF.

This chain connects TRBV7-2 to TRBJ1-1; D uncertain. This CDR3 contains 12 residues. Per the germline V gene, CDR1 is SGHTA and CDR2 is FQGNSA. With 1 base removed from V and 11 bases from J, the gap between germline ends came to 11 bases. CDR3: CASSLEGLGAFF. The CDR3, as DNA: TGTGCCAGCAGCTTAGAAGGGCTGGGGGCTTTCTTT. The full variable domain, rest sourced from reference TRBV7-2 and TRBJ1-1, is GAGVSQSPSNKVTEKGKDVELRCDPISGHTALYWYRQSLGQGLEFLIYFQGNSAPDKSGLPSDRFSAERTGGSVSTLTIQRTQQEDSAVYLCASSLEGLGAFFGQGTRLTVV.

V gene TRBV6-6 combines with J gene TRBJ2-7; 7 nucleotides match TRBD1. Germline CDR1 reads MNHNY; CDR2 reads SVGAGI (reference sequence). CDR3 size: 14 residues. Germline trimming cut 2 bases from V and 2 bases from J; bases unmatched to any gene: 3. The CDR3 region has the DNA TGTGCCAGCAGTTACATGGGACAGCCCTACGAGCAGTACTTC. This encodes CASSYMGQPYEQYF.

V is TRBV7-8 and J is TRBJ1-5; D not certain. V was clipped by 4 bases and J by 6 bases, with 10 bases between them. CDR1 SGHVS and CDR2 FQNEAQ come from the germline V gene. There are 13 residues in the CDR3. CDR3 amino acids: CASSSTPGQPQHF. CDR3 sequence (DNA): TGTGCCAGCAGCTCTACACCAGGTCAGCCCCAGCATTTT.

The chain uses TRBV28 and TRBJ1-2; no definite D call. Trimming removed 3 bases from V and 0 bases from J, with 8 bases in between. Looked up from germline, CDR1 is MDHEN and CDR2 is SYDVKM. This CDR3 is built from 14 residues. Here the CDR3 DNA reads TGTGCCAGCAGTTTGCTGTTAACTAACTATGGCTACACCTTC. This sequence encodes CASSLLLTNYGYTF.

This clone was counted a few times. V usage is TRBV5-4 and J usage is TRBJ2-3; 7 nucleotides agree with TRBD2. Germline assignment: CDR1 SGHNT and CDR2 YYREEE (reference sequence). With 4 bases clipped from V and 0 bases from J, the junction kept 5 bases outside the gene matches. The CDR3 is 15 residues long. CDR3 sequence reads: CASSDRSGSTDTQYF. The CDR3 region has the DNA TGTGCCAGCAGCGACCGTAGCGGGAGCACAGATACGCAGTATTTT.

The rearrangement uses TRBV6-5 and TRBJ1-6; a possible D gene is TRBD1 (5 bases). Trimming pared 0 bases from V and 9 bases from J, leaving 15 bases between. The germline V gene encodes CDR1 MNHEY and CDR2 SVGAGI. This CDR3 region has 16 residues. The CDR3 bases are TGTGCCAGCAGTTACTCGTCCGGGGGACCGGGTTCACCCCTCCACTTT. This translates into CASSYSSGGPGSPLHF.